The rows below give T cell receptor beta chains drawn from one sample of a study of PD-L1 blockade in urothelial cancer. Only in-frame clones appear in the TCRdb table, and some are missing; sequencing was by immunoSEQ multiplex PCR. This sample carries roughly 26,000 clones, approximately 86% of them seen once, and the ten largest clones take 30% to 40%. The sample here was PBMCs, taken around atezolizumab (anti-PD-L1) treatment. These receptors were collected from a man aged 60 to 69 with urothelial cancer. Both conserved end residues are part of each CDR3. The D gene is left open where the match is weak. Clone size, where shown, is once, few, many, or a class for clones that have expanded.

>TRBV5-4|TRBJ2-7|TRBD2|-
CASSPGGEQYF
TGTGCCAGCAGCCCGGGGGGCGAGCAGTACTTC
>TRBV10-3|TRBJ2-2|TRBD2|once
CAITGLAGGLNTGELFF
TGTGCCATCACCGGACTAGCGGGGGGACTAAACACCGGGGAGCTGTTTTTT
>TRBV27|TRBJ2-7|TRBD1|-
CASTQWGQGAYEQYF
TGTGCCAGCACACAGTGGGGACAGGGGGCCTACGAGCAGTACTTC
>TRBV30|TRBJ2-1|TRBD2|-
CAWRASGGAYEQFF
TGTGCCTGGAGAGCTAGCGGGGGGGCGTATGAGCAGTTCTTC
>TRBV2|TRBJ1-5|TRBD1|-
CASSSQPTGGGQPQHF
TGTGCCAGCAGTTCCCAGCCGACAGGGGGGGGTCAGCCCCAGCATTTT
>TRBV6-5|TRBJ2-7|-|once
CASSYSEAGPYEQYF
TGTGCCAGCAGTTACTCGGAGGCAGGCCCCTACGAGCAGTACTTC
>TRBV5-1|TRBJ2-3|-|-
CASSFRGYSTDTQYF
TGCGCCAGCAGCTTTAGGGGGTATAGCACAGATACGCAGTATTTT
>TRBV5-6|TRBJ2-3|-|-
CATGLSLSTDTQYF
TGTGCCACTGGACTATCGCTAAGCACAGATACGCAGTATTTT
>TRBV10-3|TRBJ1-5|TRBD1|few
CAISGTGGPQPQHF
TGTGCCATCAGTGGGACAGGAGGTCCTCAGCCCCAGCATTTT
>TRBV9|TRBJ1-5|TRBD1|few
CASSPGQAQPPNQPQHF
TGTGCCAGCAGCCCCGGACAGGCCCAGCCACCAAATCAGCCCCAGCATTTT
>TRBV6-4|TRBJ2-1|TRBD1|-
CASSQQGKGMYEQFF
TGTGCCAGCAGCCAACAGGGGAAGGGGATGTATGAGCAGTTCTTC
>TRBV5-5|TRBJ1-2|-|few
CASSLRGNYGYTF
TGTGCCAGCAGCTTGAGGGGGAACTATGGCTACACCTTC
>TRBV2|TRBJ1-1|-|-
CASSESQANTEAFF
TGTGCCAGCAGTGAAAGTCAGGCGAACACTGAAGCTTTCTTT
>TRBV2|TRBJ1-1|-|-
CASRKGDTEAFF
TGTGCCAGCAGGAAAGGGGACACTGAAGCTTTCTTT
>TRBV4-1|TRBJ2-5|TRBD1|-
CASNPGTAVETQYF
TGCGCCAGCAACCCCGGGACAGCCGTAGAGACCCAGTACTTC
>TRBV9|TRBJ2-5|TRBD1|once
CASSASQLQLQGASQETQYF
TGTGCCAGCAGCGCGAGCCAACTCCAGCTACAGGGGGCCTCGCAAGAGACCCAGTACTTC
>TRBV6-5|TRBJ1-2|TRBD1|-
CASSKGADYGYTF
TGTGCCAGCAGTAAGGGGGCGGACTATGGCTACACCTTC
>TRBV6-5|TRBJ1-2|-|few
CASKGTGRYGYTF
TGTGCCAGCAAAGGCACAGGGCGCTATGGCTACACCTTC
>TRBV27|TRBJ2-7|-|-
CASSFYRVGAEQYF
TGTGCCAGCAGTTTCTACAGGGTTGGTGCCGAGCAGTACTTC
>TRBV28|TRBJ1-1|TRBD1|-
CASSATGTGLTEAFF
TGTGCCAGCAGTGCAACCGGGACAGGGCTCACTGAAGCTTTCTTT